Listed below are T cell receptor beta chains from one sample, sequenced in a study of T cell repertoires in cytomegalovirus infection. Their antigens are not known. TCRdb reprocessed the reads via MiXCR and lists one record per CDR3 protein. The repertoire has about 570,000 distinct CDR3 sequences, around two fifths of them found once; the top ten carry 48%. Source: cultured PBMCs, taken from culture after CMV antigen stimulation. Every receptor here comes from a human donor in good health (CMV status not recorded). Some clones in this sample may be carry-over from other donors' samples. Each CDR3 is given with its conserved first and last residue. Fields, in order: V gene, J gene, D gene, clone size, CDR3 protein, CDR3 DNA. A D gene is named only where the DNA matches it firmly. A clone size is listed for some rows: how often the clone was seen (once, few, many), or a class if it is expanded.

v_call: TRBV12-5; j_call: TRBJ2-7; d_call: -; clone_size: -; cdr3_aa: CASASSGTPGYEQYF; cdr3_nt: TGTGCTAGTGCCTCATCCGGGACTCCTGGCTACGAGCAGTACTTC
v_call: TRBV7-9; j_call: TRBJ2-7; d_call: TRBD2; clone_size: -; cdr3_aa: CASSPAGGNTYEQYF; cdr3_nt: TGTGCCAGCAGCCCAGCCGGGGGGAATACCTACGAGCAGTACTTC
v_call: TRBV12-3/TRBV12-4; j_call: TRBJ2-5; d_call: -; clone_size: -; cdr3_aa: CASSTPGLWAQHF; cdr3_nt: TGTGCCAGCAGCACACCGGGGTTATGGGCCCAGCACTTC
v_call: TRBV7-2; j_call: TRBJ2-3; d_call: -; clone_size: -; cdr3_aa: CASRPTTYTDTQYF; cdr3_nt: TGTGCCAGCAGGCCCACTACCTACACAGATACGCAGTATTTT
v_call: TRBV5-1; j_call: TRBJ2-5; d_call: -; clone_size: few; cdr3_aa: CASSFLGGKETQYF; cdr3_nt: TGCGCCAGCAGCTTTCTTGGGGGAAAAGAGACCCAGTACTTC
v_call: TRBV14; j_call: TRBJ2-3; d_call: TRBD1; clone_size: -; cdr3_aa: CASSQRQGWHTQYF; cdr3_nt: TGTGCCAGCAGCCAGAGACAGGGTTGGCATACGCAGTATTTT
v_call: TRBV20-1; j_call: TRBJ2-2; d_call: -; clone_size: -; cdr3_aa: CSARPFAGNTGELFF; cdr3_nt: TGCAGTGCTAGACCCTTTGCGGGGAACACCGGGGAGCTGTTTTTT
v_call: TRBV2; j_call: TRBJ1-6; d_call: -; clone_size: -; cdr3_aa: CASSEDAWYSPLHF; cdr3_nt: TGTGCCAGCAGTGAGGACGCGTGGTATTCACCCCTCCACTTT
v_call: TRBV18; j_call: TRBJ1-3; d_call: -; clone_size: -; cdr3_aa: CASSPLPPVTSGNTIYF; cdr3_nt: TGTGCCAGCTCACCACTTCCCCCGGTGACCTCTGGAAACACCATATATTTT
v_call: TRBV6-2/TRBV6-3; j_call: TRBJ2-3; d_call: -; clone_size: -; cdr3_aa: CASSYSNRATQYF; cdr3_nt: TGTGCCAGCAGTTACTCCAACAGAGCTACGCAGTATTTT
v_call: TRBV6-6; j_call: TRBJ2-1; d_call: TRBD1; clone_size: -; cdr3_aa: CASRPGQDSYNEQFF; cdr3_nt: TGTGCCAGCAGGCCCGGACAGGACTCCTACAATGAGCAGTTCTTC